The entry below describes one T cell receptor (beta chain). Its target is not known. The CDR3 has 12 amino acids. Germline lookup yields CDR1 SGHVS and CDR2 FQNEAQ. The germline V and J ends were trimmed by 5 bases and 7 bases, with 11 bases remaining between them. The record originates from a study of cytomegalovirus exposure and HLA in healthy donors. Whole-study context: A preliminary data release comprised around 85 million unique TCRs obtained from HLA-typed donors. Study-wide findings and caveats: In a later analysis, TCR beta V- and J-gene trimming was associated with a missense DCLRE1C variant. Most likely, a cluster of highly shared sequence variants arose as a sequencing artifact.

Amplification used 60 Vbeta primers and 13 Jbeta primers. Using immunoSEQ multiplex PCR, the repertoire was profiled, and TCRdb retains in-frame clones only, with some absent. The sample shows about 140,000 clones, 73% of them seen only once. Sequences were obtained from PBMCs. The genes are TRBV7-8 and TRBJ1-1, with D unclear. The sequence derives from a woman aged 35 to 49 in good health and CMV-seronegative. CDR3 bases: TGTGCCAGCAGCCAACCGGTCGATGAAGCTTTCTTT. Amino acid sequence: CASSQPVDEAFF.